This TCR beta chain was captured by sequencing in a study of long-term antiretroviral therapy in people with HIV. The authors ran the immunoSEQ assay, v3.0, at survey level. The protocol was immunoSEQ multiplex PCR, while the TCRdb copy is restricted to in-frame clones and leaves out a portion. The table shows under 25,000 clones, with roughly nine tenths occurring only once. The CDR3 contains 12 residues. The germline V and J ends were trimmed by 4 bases and 10 bases, with 15 bases remaining between them. The germline gives CDR1 SGHNT, CDR2 YYREEE (reference sequence). Treated in the United States were all of the participants with HIV.

This receptor was identified in a man aged 40-50 years with HIV. The gene calls are TRBV5-4 and TRBJ2-7; D gene ambiguous. The source material was unsorted PBMCs, sampled 0.5 years after starting antiretroviral therapy. CDR3 sequence reads: CASSQDLKEQYF. The CDR3 coding sequence is TGTGCCAGCAGCCAGGATCTAAAGGAACAGTACTTC.